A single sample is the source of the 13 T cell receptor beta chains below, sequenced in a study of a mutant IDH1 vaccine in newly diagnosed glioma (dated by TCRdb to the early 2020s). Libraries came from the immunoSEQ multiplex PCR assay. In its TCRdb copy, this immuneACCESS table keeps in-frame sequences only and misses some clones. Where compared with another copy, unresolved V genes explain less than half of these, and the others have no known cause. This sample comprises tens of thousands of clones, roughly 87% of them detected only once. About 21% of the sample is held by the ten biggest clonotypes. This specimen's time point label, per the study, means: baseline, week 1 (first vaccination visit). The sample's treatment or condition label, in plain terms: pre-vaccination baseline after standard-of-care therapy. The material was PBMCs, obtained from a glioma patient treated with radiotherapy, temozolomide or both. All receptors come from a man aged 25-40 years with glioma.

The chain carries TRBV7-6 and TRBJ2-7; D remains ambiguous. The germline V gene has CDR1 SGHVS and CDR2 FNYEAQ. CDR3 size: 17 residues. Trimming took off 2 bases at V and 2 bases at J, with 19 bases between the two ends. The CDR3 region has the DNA TGTGCCAGCAGCTTAACCCCCGTGGGGTACAATACCTACGAGCAGTACTTC. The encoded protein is CASSLTPVGYNTYEQYF.

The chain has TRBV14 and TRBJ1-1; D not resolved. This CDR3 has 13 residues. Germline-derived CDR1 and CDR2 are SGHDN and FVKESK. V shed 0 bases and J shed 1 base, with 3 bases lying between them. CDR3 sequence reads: CASSQDGNTEAFF. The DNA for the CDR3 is TGTGCCAGCAGCCAAGACGGGAACACTGAAGCTTTCTTT.

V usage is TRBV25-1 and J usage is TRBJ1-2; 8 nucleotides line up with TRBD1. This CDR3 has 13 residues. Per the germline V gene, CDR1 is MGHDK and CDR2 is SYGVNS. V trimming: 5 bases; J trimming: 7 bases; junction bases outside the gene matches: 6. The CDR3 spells CASSRTGSTGYTF. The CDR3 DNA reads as TGTGCCAGCAGTCGGACAGGGTCGACTGGCTACACCTTC.

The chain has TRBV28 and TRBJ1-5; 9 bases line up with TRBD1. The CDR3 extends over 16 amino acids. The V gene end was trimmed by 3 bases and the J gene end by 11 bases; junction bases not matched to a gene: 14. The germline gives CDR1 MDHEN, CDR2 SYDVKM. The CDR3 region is CASSLSGQGLKITQHF. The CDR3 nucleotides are TGTGCCAGCAGTTTGTCCGGACAGGGGCTAAAAATAACCCAGCATTTT.

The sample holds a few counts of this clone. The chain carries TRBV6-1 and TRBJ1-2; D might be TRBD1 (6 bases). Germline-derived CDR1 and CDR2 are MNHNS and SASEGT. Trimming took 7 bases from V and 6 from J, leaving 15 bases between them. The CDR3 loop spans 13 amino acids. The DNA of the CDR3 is TGTGCCAGCAACCTCCGGACAGCTGATGGCTACACCTTC. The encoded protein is CASNLRTADGYTF.

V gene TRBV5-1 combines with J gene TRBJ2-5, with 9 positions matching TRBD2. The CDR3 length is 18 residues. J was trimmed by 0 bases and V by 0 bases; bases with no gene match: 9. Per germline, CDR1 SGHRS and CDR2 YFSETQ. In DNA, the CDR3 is TGCGCCAGCAGCTTGGGCCCTCCTAGCGGGACCCACCAAGAGACCCAGTACTTC. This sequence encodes CASSLGPPSGTHQETQYF.

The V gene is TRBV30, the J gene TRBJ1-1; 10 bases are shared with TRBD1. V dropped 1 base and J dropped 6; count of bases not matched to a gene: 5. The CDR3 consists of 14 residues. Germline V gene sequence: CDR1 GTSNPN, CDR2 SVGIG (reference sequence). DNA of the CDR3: TGTGCCTGGAGTGCTGGGACAGGGGCCGCTGAAGCTTTCTTT. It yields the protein CAWSAGTGAAEAFF.

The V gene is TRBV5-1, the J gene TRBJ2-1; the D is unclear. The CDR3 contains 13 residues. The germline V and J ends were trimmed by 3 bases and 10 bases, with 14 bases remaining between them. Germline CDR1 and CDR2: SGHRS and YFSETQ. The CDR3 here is CASSSGQGKEQFF. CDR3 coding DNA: TGCGCCAGCAGCTCCGGCCAAGGCAAGGAGCAGTTCTTC.

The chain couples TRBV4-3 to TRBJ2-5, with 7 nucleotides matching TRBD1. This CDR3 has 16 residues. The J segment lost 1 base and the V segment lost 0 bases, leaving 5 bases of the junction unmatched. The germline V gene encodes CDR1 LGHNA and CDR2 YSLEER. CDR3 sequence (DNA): TGCGCCAGCAGCCAAGACAGGGGGTTGGGCCAAGAGACCCAGTACTTC. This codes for CASSQDRGLGQETQYF.

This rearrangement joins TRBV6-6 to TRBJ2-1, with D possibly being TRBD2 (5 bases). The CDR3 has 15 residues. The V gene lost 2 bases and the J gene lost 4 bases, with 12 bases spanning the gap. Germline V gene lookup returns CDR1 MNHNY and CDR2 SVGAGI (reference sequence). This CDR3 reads CASSYRTRRYNEQFF. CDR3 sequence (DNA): TGTGCCAGCAGTTACCGTACTAGACGATACAATGAGCAGTTCTTC.

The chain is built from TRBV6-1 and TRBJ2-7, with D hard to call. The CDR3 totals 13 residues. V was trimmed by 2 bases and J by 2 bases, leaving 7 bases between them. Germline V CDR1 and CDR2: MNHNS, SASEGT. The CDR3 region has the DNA TGTGCCAGCAGTGAACGGTATACCTACGAGCAGTACTTC. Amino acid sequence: CASSERYTYEQYF.

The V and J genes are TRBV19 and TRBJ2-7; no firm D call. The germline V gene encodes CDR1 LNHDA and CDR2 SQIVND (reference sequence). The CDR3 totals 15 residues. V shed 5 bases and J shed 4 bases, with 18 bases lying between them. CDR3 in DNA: TGTGCCAGTAGTCCAACTAATGAACCCGGGTACGAGCAGTACTTC. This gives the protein CASSPTNEPGYEQYF.

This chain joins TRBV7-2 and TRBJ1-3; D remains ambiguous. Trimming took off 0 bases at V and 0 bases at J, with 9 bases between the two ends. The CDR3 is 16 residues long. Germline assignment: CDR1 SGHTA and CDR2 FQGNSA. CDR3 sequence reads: CASSLALAVSGNTIYF. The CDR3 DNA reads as TGTGCCAGCAGCTTAGCGCTAGCTGTCTCTGGAAACACCATATATTTT.